The following is a T cell receptor (beta chain) sequence with its context. The antigen is unknown. The junction had 8 bases not matched to a gene; V was cut back by 7 bases and J by 5 bases. CDR1 and CDR2 from the germline V gene are WSHSY and SAAADI. The CDR3 has 15 amino acids. A multiplex PCR was run with 60 Vbeta primers and 13 Jbeta primers. TCRdb's table, derived via immunoSEQ multiplex PCR, lists solely in-frame clones and lacks some. This table has 230,000 or so clones, 92% appearing once. The data were obtained in a study of cytomegalovirus exposure and HLA in healthy donors. Whole-study findings and limits: In an earlier analysis, in some 600 donors, most V segments appeared productive either ~90% or ~30% of the time. TCR beta chains associated with HLA were, in a later analysis, more clonally expanded than equally common others.

The receptor was derived from a girl between 2 and 10 years old in good health and CMV-seronegative. The sample taken for sequencing was PBMCs. V usage is TRBV10-2 and J usage is TRBJ2-5; 12 nucleotides match TRBD2. DNA of the CDR3: TGCGCCAGCAAGTCGACTAGCGGGAGATCCGAGACCCAGTACTTC. Its protein is CASKSTSGRSETQYF.